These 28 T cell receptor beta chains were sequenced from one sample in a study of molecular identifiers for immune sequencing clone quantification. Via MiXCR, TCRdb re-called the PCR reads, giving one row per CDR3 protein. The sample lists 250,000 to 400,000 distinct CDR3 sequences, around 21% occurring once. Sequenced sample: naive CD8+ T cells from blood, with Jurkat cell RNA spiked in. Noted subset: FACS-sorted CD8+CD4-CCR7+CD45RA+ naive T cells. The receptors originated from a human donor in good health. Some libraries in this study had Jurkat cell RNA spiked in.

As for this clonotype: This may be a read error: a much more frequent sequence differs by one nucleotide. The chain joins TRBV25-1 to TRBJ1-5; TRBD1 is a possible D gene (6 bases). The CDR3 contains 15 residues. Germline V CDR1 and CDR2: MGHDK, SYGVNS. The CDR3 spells CASSEPDRPNQPQRF. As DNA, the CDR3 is TGTGCCAGCAGTGAACCGGACAGACCAAATCAGCCCCAGCGTTTT.

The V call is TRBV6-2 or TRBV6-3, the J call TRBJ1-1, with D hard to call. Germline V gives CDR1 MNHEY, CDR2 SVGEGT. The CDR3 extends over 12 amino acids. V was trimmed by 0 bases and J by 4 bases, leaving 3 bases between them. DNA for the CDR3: TGTGCCAGCAGTTACTCCATCACTGAAGCTTTCTTT. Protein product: CASSYSITEAFF.

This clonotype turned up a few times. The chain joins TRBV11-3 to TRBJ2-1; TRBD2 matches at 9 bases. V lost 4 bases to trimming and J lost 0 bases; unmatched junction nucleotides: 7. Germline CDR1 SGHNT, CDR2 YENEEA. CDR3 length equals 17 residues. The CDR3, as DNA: TGTGCCAGCAGCTCCCGGGGTAGCGGGAGCTCCTACAATGAGCAGTTCTTC. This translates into CASSSRGSGSSYNEQFF. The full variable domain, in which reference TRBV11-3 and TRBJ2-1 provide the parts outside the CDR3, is EAGVVQSPRYKIIEKKQPVAFWCNPISGHNTLYWYLQNLGQGPELLIRYENEEAVDDSQLPKDRFSAERLKGVDSTLKIQPAELGDSAVYLCASSSRGSGSSYNEQFFGPGTRLTVL.

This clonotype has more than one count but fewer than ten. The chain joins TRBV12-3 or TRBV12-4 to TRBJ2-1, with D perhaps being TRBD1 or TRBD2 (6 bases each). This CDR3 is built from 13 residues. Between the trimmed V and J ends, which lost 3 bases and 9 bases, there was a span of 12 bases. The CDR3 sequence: CASSLRGAGEQFF. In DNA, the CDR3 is TGTGCCAGCAGTTTGAGGGGGGCGGGTGAGCAGTTCTTC.

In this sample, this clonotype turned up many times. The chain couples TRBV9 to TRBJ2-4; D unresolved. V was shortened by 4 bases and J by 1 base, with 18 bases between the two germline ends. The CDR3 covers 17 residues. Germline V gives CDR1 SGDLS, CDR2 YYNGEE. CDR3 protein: CASSRAGYRSAKNIQYF. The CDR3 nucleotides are TGTGCCAGCAGCCGTGCCGGCTACCGATCGGCCAAAAACATTCAGTACTTC.

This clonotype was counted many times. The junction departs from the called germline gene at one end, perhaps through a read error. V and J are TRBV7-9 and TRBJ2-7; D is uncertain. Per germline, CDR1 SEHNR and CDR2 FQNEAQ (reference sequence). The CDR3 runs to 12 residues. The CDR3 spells CASSSYDGAWDF. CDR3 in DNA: TGTGCCAGCAGCTCCTATGACGGTGCTTGGGACTTC.

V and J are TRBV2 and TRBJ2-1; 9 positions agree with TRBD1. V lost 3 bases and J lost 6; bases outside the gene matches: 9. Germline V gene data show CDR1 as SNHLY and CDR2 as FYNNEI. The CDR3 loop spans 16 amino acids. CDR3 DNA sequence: TGTGCCAGCAGTGAGCGGGACAGGGTTTCGGCCAATGAGCAGTTCTTC. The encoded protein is CASSERDRVSANEQFF. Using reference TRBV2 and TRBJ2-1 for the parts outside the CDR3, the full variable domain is EPEVTQTPSHQVTQMGQEVILRCVPISNHLYFYWYRQILGQKVEFLVSFYNNEISEKSEIFDDQFSVERPDGSNFTLKIRSTKLEDSAMYFCASSERDRVSANEQFFGPGTRLTVL.

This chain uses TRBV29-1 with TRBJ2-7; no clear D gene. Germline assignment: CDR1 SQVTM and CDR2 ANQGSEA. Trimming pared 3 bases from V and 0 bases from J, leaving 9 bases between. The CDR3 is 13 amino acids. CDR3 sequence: CSVEFQDSYEQYF. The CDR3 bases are TGCAGCGTTGAGTTCCAAGACTCCTACGAGCAGTACTTC.

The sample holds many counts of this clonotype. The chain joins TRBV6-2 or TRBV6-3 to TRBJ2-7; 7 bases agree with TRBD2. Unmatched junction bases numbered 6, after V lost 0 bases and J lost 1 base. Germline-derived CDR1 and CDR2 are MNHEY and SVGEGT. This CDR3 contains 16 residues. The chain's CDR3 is CASSYSRSGDSYEQYF. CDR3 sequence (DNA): TGTGCCAGCAGTTACTCGAGGAGCGGGGATTCCTACGAGCAGTACTTC.

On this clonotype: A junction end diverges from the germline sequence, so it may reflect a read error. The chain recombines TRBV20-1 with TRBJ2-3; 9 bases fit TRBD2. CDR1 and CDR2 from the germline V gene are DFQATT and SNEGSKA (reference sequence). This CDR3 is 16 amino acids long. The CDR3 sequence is CSASGLAFTSTGTQYF. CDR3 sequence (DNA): TGCAGTGCTAGTGGACTAGCGTTTACTAGCACAGGTACGCAGTATTTT.

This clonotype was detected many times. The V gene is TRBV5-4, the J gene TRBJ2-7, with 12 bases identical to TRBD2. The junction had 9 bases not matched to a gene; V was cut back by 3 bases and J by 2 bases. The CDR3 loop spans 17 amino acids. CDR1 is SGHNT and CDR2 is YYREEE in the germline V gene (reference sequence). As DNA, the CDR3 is TGTGCCAGCAGCTGGTCCCCGACTAGCGGGGGACCCTACGAGCAGTACTTC. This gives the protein CASSWSPTSGGPYEQYF. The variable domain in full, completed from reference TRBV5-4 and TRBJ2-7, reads ETGVTQSPTHLIKTRGQQVTLRCSSQSGHNTVSWYQQALGQGPQFIFQYYREEENGRGNFPPRFSGLQFPNYSSELNVNALELDDSALYLCASSWSPTSGGPYEQYFGPGTRLTVT.

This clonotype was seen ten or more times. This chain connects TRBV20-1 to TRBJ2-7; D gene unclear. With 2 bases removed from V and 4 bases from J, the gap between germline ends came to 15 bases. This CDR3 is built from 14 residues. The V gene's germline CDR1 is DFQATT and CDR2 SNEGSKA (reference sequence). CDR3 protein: CSARKYLDAYEQYF. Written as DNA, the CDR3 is TGCAGTGCTAGAAAATACTTGGACGCTTACGAGCAGTACTTC.

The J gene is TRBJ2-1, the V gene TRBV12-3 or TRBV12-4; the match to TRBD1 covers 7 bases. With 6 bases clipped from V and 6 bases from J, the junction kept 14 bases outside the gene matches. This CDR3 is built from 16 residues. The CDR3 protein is CASSRGQLGGPNEQFF. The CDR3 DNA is TGTGCCAGCAGCCGGGGACAGCTCGGAGGCCCCAATGAGCAGTTCTTC.

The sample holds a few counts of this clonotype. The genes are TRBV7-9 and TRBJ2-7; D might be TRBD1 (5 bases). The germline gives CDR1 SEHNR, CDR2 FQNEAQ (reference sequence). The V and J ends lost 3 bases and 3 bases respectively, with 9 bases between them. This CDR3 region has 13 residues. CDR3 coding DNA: TGTGCCAGCAGCTTCCAGGGCAACTACGAGCAGTACTTC. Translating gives CASSFQGNYEQYF.

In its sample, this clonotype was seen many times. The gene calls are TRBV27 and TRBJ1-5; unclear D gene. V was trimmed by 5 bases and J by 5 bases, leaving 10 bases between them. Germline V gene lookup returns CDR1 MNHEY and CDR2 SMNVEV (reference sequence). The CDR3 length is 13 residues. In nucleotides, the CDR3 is TGTGCCAGCAGTCCCGCCCACTATCAGCCCCAGCATTTT. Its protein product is CASSPAHYQPQHF.

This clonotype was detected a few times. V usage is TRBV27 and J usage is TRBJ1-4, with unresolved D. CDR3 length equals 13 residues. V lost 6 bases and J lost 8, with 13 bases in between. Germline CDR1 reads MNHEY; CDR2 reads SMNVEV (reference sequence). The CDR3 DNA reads TGTGCCAGCAGGGGTGTGGGAGGGGAAAAACTGTTTTTT. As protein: CASRGVGGEKLFF.

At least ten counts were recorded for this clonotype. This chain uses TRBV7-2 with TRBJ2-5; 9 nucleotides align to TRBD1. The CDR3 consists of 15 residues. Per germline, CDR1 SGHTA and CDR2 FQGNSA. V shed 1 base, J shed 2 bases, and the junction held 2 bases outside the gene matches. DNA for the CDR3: TGTGCCAGCAGCTTAGGGACAGGGGTACAAGAGACCCAGTACTTC. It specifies CASSLGTGVQETQYF. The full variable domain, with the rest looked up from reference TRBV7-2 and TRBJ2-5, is GAGVSQSPSNKVTEKGKDVELRCDPISGHTALYWYRQSLGQGLEFLIYFQGNSAPDKSGLPSDRFSAERTGGSVSTLTIQRTQQEDSAVYLCASSLGTGVQETQYFGPGTRLLVL.

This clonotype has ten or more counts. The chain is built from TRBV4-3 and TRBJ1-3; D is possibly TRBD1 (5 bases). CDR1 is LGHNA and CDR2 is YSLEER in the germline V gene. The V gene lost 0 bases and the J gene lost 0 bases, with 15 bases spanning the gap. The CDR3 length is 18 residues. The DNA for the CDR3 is TGCGCCAGCAGCCAAGATTGGAGCGACAGCTTCTCTGGAAACACCATATATTTT. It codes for CASSQDWSDSFSGNTIYF.

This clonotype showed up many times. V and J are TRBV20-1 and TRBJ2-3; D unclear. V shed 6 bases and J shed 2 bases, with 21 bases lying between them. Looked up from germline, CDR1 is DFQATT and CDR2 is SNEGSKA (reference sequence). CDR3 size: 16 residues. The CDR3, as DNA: TGCAGTGCGCCTTCCCAAACCGAAATCTACACAGATACGCAGTATTTT. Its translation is CSAPSQTEIYTDTQYF.

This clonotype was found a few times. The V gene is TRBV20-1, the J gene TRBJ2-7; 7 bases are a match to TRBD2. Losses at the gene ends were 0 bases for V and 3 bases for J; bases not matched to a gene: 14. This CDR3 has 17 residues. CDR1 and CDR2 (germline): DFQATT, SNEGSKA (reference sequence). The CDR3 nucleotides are TGCAGTGCTAGAGAGGTGGGAGCGGGGCAGGTAGGCTACGAGCAGTACTTC. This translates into CSAREVGAGQVGYEQYF.

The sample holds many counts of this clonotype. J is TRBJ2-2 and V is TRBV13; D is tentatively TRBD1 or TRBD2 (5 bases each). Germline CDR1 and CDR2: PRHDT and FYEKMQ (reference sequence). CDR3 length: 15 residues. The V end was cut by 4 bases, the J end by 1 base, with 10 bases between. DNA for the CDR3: TGTGCCAGCAGCTCGGGACCACTGAACACCGGGGAGCTGTTTTTT. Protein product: CASSSGPLNTGELFF.

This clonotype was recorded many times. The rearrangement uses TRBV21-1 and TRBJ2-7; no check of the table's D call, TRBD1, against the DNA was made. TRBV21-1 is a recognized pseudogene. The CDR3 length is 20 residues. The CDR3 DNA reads TGTGCCAGCATCGACCCCTCGGATACAGGGGGCCAACTTACGGACTACGAGCAGTACTTC. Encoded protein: CASIDPSDTGGQLTDYEQYF.

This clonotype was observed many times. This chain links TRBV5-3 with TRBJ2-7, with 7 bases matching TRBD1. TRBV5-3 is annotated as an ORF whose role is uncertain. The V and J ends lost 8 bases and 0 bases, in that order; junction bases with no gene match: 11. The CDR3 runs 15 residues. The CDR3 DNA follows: TGTGCCAGCAGCGCCTACAGGGGTAGCTCCTACGAGCAGTACTTC. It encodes CASSAYRGSSYEQYF.

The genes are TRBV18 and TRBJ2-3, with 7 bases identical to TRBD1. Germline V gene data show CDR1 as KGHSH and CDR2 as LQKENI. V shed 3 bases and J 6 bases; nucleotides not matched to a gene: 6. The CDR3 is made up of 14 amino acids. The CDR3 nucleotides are TGTGCCAGCTCACCCCAAGACAGGGTGGATACGCAGTATTTT. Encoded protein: CASSPQDRVDTQYF.

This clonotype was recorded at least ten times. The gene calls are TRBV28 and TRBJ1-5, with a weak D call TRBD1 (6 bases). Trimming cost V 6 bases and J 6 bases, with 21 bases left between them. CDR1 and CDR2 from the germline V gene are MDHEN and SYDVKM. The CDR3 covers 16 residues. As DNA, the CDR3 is TGTGCCAGCAGGCAGGCCGGACAGCTCAGGAGTCAGCCCCAGCATTTT. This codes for CASRQAGQLRSQPQHF.

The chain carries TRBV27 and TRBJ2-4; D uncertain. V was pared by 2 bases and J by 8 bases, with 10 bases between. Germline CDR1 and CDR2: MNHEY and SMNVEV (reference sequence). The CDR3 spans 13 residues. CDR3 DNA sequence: TGTGCCAGCAGTTTACCCCGGCCCGACATTCAGTACTTC. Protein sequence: CASSLPRPDIQYF.

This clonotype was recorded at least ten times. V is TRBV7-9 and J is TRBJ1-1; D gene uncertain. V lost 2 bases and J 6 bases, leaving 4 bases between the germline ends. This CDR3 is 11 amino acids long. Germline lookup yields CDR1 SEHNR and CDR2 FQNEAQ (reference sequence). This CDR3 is CASSLSAEAFF. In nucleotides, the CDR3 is TGTGCCAGCAGCTTAAGTGCTGAAGCTTTCTTT.

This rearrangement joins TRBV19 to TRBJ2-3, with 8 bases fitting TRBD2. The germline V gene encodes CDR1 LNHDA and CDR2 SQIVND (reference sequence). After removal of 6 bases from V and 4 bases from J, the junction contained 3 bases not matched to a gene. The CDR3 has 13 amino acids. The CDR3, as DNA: TGTGCCAGTAGAGCGGGGGCCCCAGATACGCAGTATTTT. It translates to CASRAGAPDTQYF. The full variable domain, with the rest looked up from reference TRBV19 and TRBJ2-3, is DGGITQSPKYLFRKEGQNVTLSCEQNLNHDAMYWYRQDPGQGLRLIYYSQIVNDFQKGDIAEGYSVSREKKESFPLTVTSAQKNPTAFYLCASRAGAPDTQYFGPGTRLTVL.